Listed below are T cell receptor beta chains from one sample, sequenced in a study of graft-versus-host responses after intestinal transplantation. The repertoire was sequenced with immunoSEQ multiplex PCR; TCRdb's copy has only in-frame clones and lacks some. The data contain approximately 25,000 clones, just under 95% of them singletons. The sequenced sample was PBMCs, obtained nearly 31 days after intestinal transplant. These receptors were taken from a human patient who received an intestinal transplant, so some T cells may come from the graft donor. CDR3s include the opening cysteine and the closing phenylalanine or tryptophan. Fields, in order: D gene, J gene, clone size, V gene, CDR3 protein, CDR3 DNA. A D gene is named only where the DNA matches it firmly. Only some rows state a clone size, as once, few, many or a class for expanded clones.

d_gene: TRBD2
j_gene: TRBJ2-1
abundance: NA
v_gene: TRBV10-3
CDR3aa: CAISPGAGVSDEQFF
CDR3nt: TGTGCCATCAGTCCAGGCGCGGGAGTGTCGGATGAGCAGTTCTTC

d_gene: TRBD1
j_gene: TRBJ1-4
abundance: NA
v_gene: TRBV4-1
CDR3aa: CASSQVGPGGRELFF
CDR3nt: TGCGCCAGCAGCCAAGTTGGGCCAGGGGGCCGGGAACTGTTTTTT

d_gene: NA
j_gene: TRBJ2-2
abundance: NA
v_gene: TRBV2
CDR3aa: CASTPSGELFF
CDR3nt: TGTGCCAGCACCCCGTCCGGGGAGCTGTTTTTT

d_gene: TRBD2
j_gene: TRBJ2-3
abundance: few
v_gene: TRBV5-1
CDR3aa: CASSSGRVDTQYF
CDR3nt: TGCGCCAGCAGTTCGGGGAGGGTCGATACGCAGTATTTT

d_gene: TRBD1
j_gene: TRBJ2-7
abundance: NA
v_gene: TRBV7-6
CDR3aa: CASSRQGRDEQYF
CDR3nt: TGTGCCAGCAGCAGACAGGGAAGGGACGAGCAGTACTTC

d_gene: NA
j_gene: TRBJ2-7
abundance: NA
v_gene: TRBV6-5
CDR3aa: CASSYSTGSPYEQYF
CDR3nt: TGTGCCAGCAGTTACTCCACAGGGTCCCCCTACGAGCAGTACTTC

d_gene: NA
j_gene: TRBJ2-1
abundance: NA
v_gene: TRBV6-1
CDR3aa: CASRGLRTVRDEQFF
CDR3nt: TGTGCCAGCAGGGGTTTACGGACTGTTCGGGATGAGCAGTTCTTC

d_gene: TRBD2
j_gene: TRBJ2-7
abundance: NA
v_gene: TRBV6-1
CDR3aa: CASSEEGTNEQYF
CDR3nt: TGTGCCAGCAGTGAAGAAGGGACTAACGAGCAGTACTTC

d_gene: NA
j_gene: TRBJ2-1
abundance: NA
v_gene: TRBV7-3
CDR3aa: CASSRDSRDNEQFF
CDR3nt: TGTGCCAGCAGCCGGGACTCCCGGGACAATGAGCAGTTCTTC

d_gene: TRBD2
j_gene: TRBJ2-2
abundance: NA
v_gene: TRBV10-1
CDR3aa: CASSSTSGVGTGELFF
CDR3nt: TGCGCCAGCAGTTCTACTAGCGGCGTTGGCACCGGGGAGCTGTTTTTT

d_gene: NA
j_gene: TRBJ1-2
abundance: NA
v_gene: TRBV29-1
CDR3aa: CSVEDLYGDGYTF
CDR3nt: TGCAGCGTTGAAGATTTGTACGGAGATGGCTACACCTTC

d_gene: TRBD1
j_gene: TRBJ1-3
abundance: NA
v_gene: TRBV28
CDR3aa: CASSLDGSTGSGNTIYF
CDR3nt: TGTGCCAGCAGTTTAGATGGCTCGACAGGGTCTGGAAACACCATATATTTT

d_gene: NA
j_gene: TRBJ1-1
abundance: NA
v_gene: TRBV27
CDR3aa: CASSLFGRMNTEAFF
CDR3nt: TGTGCCAGCAGTTTATTCGGTAGGATGAACACTGAAGCTTTCTTT

d_gene: NA
j_gene: TRBJ2-7
abundance: NA
v_gene: TRBV5-5
CDR3aa: CASSLDGARGYEQYF
CDR3nt: TGTGCCAGCAGCTTGGATGGGGCTCGTGGATACGAGCAGTACTTC

d_gene: TRBD2
j_gene: TRBJ2-1
abundance: NA
v_gene: TRBV7-9
CDR3aa: CASSLEREGNEQFF
CDR3nt: TGTGCCAGCAGCTTAGAGCGGGAAGGCAATGAGCAGTTCTTC

d_gene: TRBD2
j_gene: TRBJ2-1
abundance: NA
v_gene: TRBV30
CDR3aa: CAWSELAGYNEQFF
CDR3nt: TGTGCCTGGAGTGAACTAGCGGGGTACAATGAGCAGTTCTTC

d_gene: NA
j_gene: TRBJ2-2
abundance: NA
v_gene: TRBV30
CDR3aa: CAWSVSHTGELFF
CDR3nt: TGTGCCTGGAGTGTATCCCACACCGGGGAGCTGTTTTTT

d_gene: NA
j_gene: TRBJ2-4
abundance: NA
v_gene: TRBV7-9
CDR3aa: CASSLATTAKNIQYF
CDR3nt: TGTGCCAGCAGCTTAGCAACTACAGCCAAAAACATTCAGTACTTC

d_gene: TRBD1
j_gene: TRBJ1-5
abundance: NA
v_gene: TRBV11-3
CDR3aa: CASSGRTGDQPQHF
CDR3nt: TGTGCCAGCAGCGGTAGGACAGGGGATCAGCCCCAGCATTTT

d_gene: NA
j_gene: TRBJ2-7
abundance: NA
v_gene: TRBV12-5
CDR3aa: CASGLVLQGDGPYEQYF
CDR3nt: TGTGCTAGTGGTTTGGTCCTACAGGGTGATGGCCCCTACGAGCAGTACTTC